The 15 T cell receptor beta chains below come from one sample, sequenced in a study of T cells expressing NK-cell markers (dated by TCRdb to about 2020). The library relied on 5' RACE. Instrument on record: Illumina HiSeq 2000. TCRdb reprocessed the reads, and each CDR3 protein sequence is entered once, without DNA. This sample's clone table shows under 200,000 distinct CDR3 sequences. Around 20% of the sample is held by the ten biggest clonotypes. Sequenced: blood T cells: a sorted CD56 or NKG2C T cell subset, CD4+ or CD8+ T cells, or bulk PBMC T cells (not recorded which). These receptor sequences come from a woman between 18 and 69 years old in good health.

The chain couples TRBV9 to TRBJ1-1. The CDR3 contains 12 residues. The V gene's germline CDR1 is SGDLS and CDR2 YYNGEE. CDR3: CASSSDSLGAFF.

This chain joins TRBV29-1 and TRBJ2-5; TCRdb returns TRBD2, unconfirmable since there is no DNA. Germline V gene data show CDR1 as SQVTM and CDR2 as ANQGSEA. CDR3 length: 14 amino acids. CDR3 region: CSVHPAGGQETQYF.

The rearrangement uses TRBV5-6 and TRBJ2-1; without DNA, the TCRdb call of TRBD1 cannot be checked. The CDR3 runs 14 residues. CDR1 SGHDT and CDR2 YYEEEE come from the germline V gene. The CDR3 protein is CASSLWGGGDEQFF.

This chain joins TRBV7-9 and TRBJ2-1; TCRdb proposes TRBD2, but this gene call is untestable without DNA. Germline V lookup: CDR1 SEHNR, CDR2 FQNEAQ (reference sequence). The CDR3 covers 15 residues. The CDR3 spells CASSLAREGLLEQFF.

V is TRBV5-1 and J is TRBJ2-3; TCRdb names TRBD1, which stays unverified in the absence of DNA. There are 15 residues in the CDR3. Germline lookup yields CDR1 SGHRS and CDR2 YFSETQ. The CDR3 spells CASSRSGGDGDTQYF.

The rearrangement joins TRBV2 to TRBJ2-7. Germline loops: CDR1 SNHLY, CDR2 FYNNEI. The CDR3 loop spans 14 amino acids. The CDR3 sequence: CASTVDRSSYEQYF.

CDR3 protein: CASRGEPNQPQHF. The genes are TRBV2 and TRBJ1-5; without DNA, the TCRdb call of TRBD1 cannot be checked. Per the germline V gene, CDR1 is SNHLY and CDR2 is FYNNEI. CDR3 length: 13 amino acids.

The chain joins TRBV6-1 to TRBJ2-5; no DNA is available, so the TRBD1 call from TCRdb remains unchecked. Germline loops: CDR1 MNHNS, CDR2 SASEGT. This CDR3 region has 12 residues. CDR3 in amino acids: CASKTGRETQYF.

This sequence joins TRBV20-1 and TRBJ2-5; absent DNA, TCRdb's TRBD2 call cannot be checked. The CDR3 spans 16 residues. CDR1 is DFQATT, CDR2 SNEGSKA, per germline (reference sequence). The CDR3 spells CSARDPVGGRVETQYF.

This sequence joins TRBV12-3 or TRBV12-4 and TRBJ2-5. The CDR3 has 12 amino acids. The CDR3 spells CASSLLGETQYF.

The V and J genes are TRBV3-1 and TRBJ2-2; TCRdb's D gene call, TRBD1, goes unchecked for lack of DNA. Germline V gene data show CDR1 as LGHDT and CDR2 as YNNKEL (reference sequence). The CDR3 is 12 amino acids. This CDR3 is CASSQRRGWLFF.

This sequence joins TRBV5-1 and TRBJ1-5. This CDR3 has 15 residues. CDR1 is SGHRS, CDR2 YFSETQ, per germline. This chain's CDR3 is CASSVTAGIGQPQHF.

This sequence joins TRBV7-2 and TRBJ2-1; the TRBD2 assignment by TCRdb is unverifiable without DNA. This CDR3 is 16 amino acids long. Germline V gene sequence: CDR1 SGHTA, CDR2 FQGNSA. The CDR3 loop reads CASSLIISGTYNEQFF.

The chain has TRBV7-9 and TRBJ2-7; TCRdb lists TRBD1, though no DNA is available to test this call. Germline V gene lookup returns CDR1 SEHNR and CDR2 FQNEAQ (reference sequence). The CDR3 extends over 15 amino acids. The chain's CDR3 is CASSPRGGADTEQYF.

The rearrangement joins TRBV29-1 to TRBJ1-1. Germline V lookup: CDR1 SQVTM, CDR2 ANQGSEA. The CDR3 covers 14 residues. This CDR3 reads CSVAVGNLNTEAFF.